The next 21 T cell receptor beta chains were all read from a single sample in a study of T-cell reconstitution after alpha-beta-depleted transplantation in children. TCRbeta library construction was performed incorporating unique molecular identifiers. MiXCR was run by TCRdb on the PCR reads, yielding one entry per CDR3 protein. This sample yields some 250,000 distinct CDR3 sequences, of which approximately 12% are seen a single time; around 2.5% belongs to the top ten. Material: PBMCs from the stem cell graft donor, obtained from the stem cell graft. Receptors were obtained from a human donor who donated a stem cell graft to a child with acute lymphoblastic leukemia.

This clonotype was found many times. The CDR3: CSVEDAGKTDTQYF. As DNA, the CDR3 is TGCAGCGTTGAAGATGCGGGGAAAACAGATACGCAGTATTTT. This chain uses TRBV29-1 with TRBJ2-3, with a tentative D call TRBD2 (6 bases). Per the germline V gene, CDR1 is SQVTM and CDR2 is ANQGSEA. The CDR3 sequence is 14 residues long. The V end lost 0 bases, the J end lost 3 bases, and 10 bases lay between the germline ends.

This clonotype has just a few counts. The chain has TRBV20-1 and TRBJ1-2, with D tentatively TRBD1 (6 bases). Deletions cut 4 bases from V and 0 bases from J, with 9 bases between. Germline V lookup: CDR1 DFQATT, CDR2 SNEGSKA (reference sequence). The CDR3 loop spans 13 amino acids. As DNA, the CDR3 is TGCAGTGCTACCCGGACAGCTAACTATGGCTACACCTTC. It translates to CSATRTANYGYTF.

Many counts were recorded for this clonotype. The J gene is TRBJ2-5, the V gene TRBV12-3 or TRBV12-4; D may be TRBD2 (6 bases). This CDR3 region has 16 residues. V was clipped by 4 bases and J by 1 base, with 16 bases between them. The CDR3 sequence is CASSSGLVSIQETQYF. In DNA form, the CDR3 reads TGTGCCAGCAGTTCGGGACTCGTATCCATCCAAGAGACCCAGTACTTC.

This clonotype came up many times. The gene calls are TRBV20-1 and TRBJ2-3; 11 bases are a match to TRBD2. Losses at the gene ends were 3 bases for V and 5 bases for J; bases not matched to a gene: 10. The CDR3 has 16 amino acids. Germline loops: CDR1 DFQATT, CDR2 SNEGSKA (reference sequence). DNA of the CDR3: TGCAGTGCTAGGAGGGTTAGCGGGGGGGCACGAGATACGCAGTATTTT. Its translation is CSARRVSGGARDTQYF.

This clonotype was recorded at least ten times. J is TRBJ2-2 and V is TRBV29-1; D may match TRBD1 or TRBD2 (5 bases each). The CDR3 length is 15 residues. Germline loops: CDR1 SQVTM, CDR2 ANQGSEA. Trimming stripped 0 bases from V and 0 bases from J, with 8 bases between. CDR3 DNA: TGCAGCGTTGAAGATAGGGGAGCGAACACCGGGGAGCTGTTTTTT. This sequence encodes CSVEDRGANTGELFF.

This clonotype was seen ten or more times. This rearrangement joins TRBV6-2 or TRBV6-3 to TRBJ1-1; no clear D. Germline V lookup: CDR1 MNHEY, CDR2 SVGEGT. CDR3 size: 11 residues. Trimming took 5 bases from V and 5 from J, leaving 6 bases between them. This CDR3 reads CASSRETEAFF. The CDR3 DNA sequence: TGTGCCAGCAGTCGAGAAACTGAAGCTTTCTTT.

The sample holds many counts of this clonotype. V is TRBV12-3 or TRBV12-4 and J is TRBJ2-3, with D possibly matching TRBD2 (5 bases). The CDR3 consists of 15 residues. Deletions cut 6 bases from V and 3 bases from J, with 16 bases between. CDR3 sequence reads: CASSPRGSRTDTQYF. As DNA, the CDR3 is TGTGCCAGCAGCCCCCGAGGGAGTCGAACAGATACGCAGTATTTT.

A word on this clonotype: Possible read error: a much larger clone is one base away. The rearrangement links TRBV20-1 to TRBJ2-3; perhaps TRBD2 as D (6 bases). Germline-derived CDR1 and CDR2 are DFQATT and SNEGSKA (reference sequence). V was pared by 1 base and J by 2 bases, with 16 bases between. The CDR3 runs 16 residues. The chain's CDR3 is CSARATSRGSTDTQYF. For the CDR3, the DNA is TGCAGTGCTAGAGCCACCTCGCGGGGATCCACAGATACGCAGTATTTT.

This clonotype came up many times. The chain carries TRBV5-1 and TRBJ1-1; the D is unclear. The CDR3 is 13 amino acids. The V end was cut by 2 bases, the J end by 1 base, with 6 bases between. CDR1 and CDR2 (germline): SGHRS, YFSETQ. This CDR3 is CASSFKANTEAFF. In DNA, the CDR3 is TGCGCCAGCAGCTTTAAAGCGAACACTGAAGCTTTCTTT.

This clonotype occurred many times. Here the CDR3 reads CASSFGPGYSSGTNQPQHF. CDR3 bases: TGTGCCAGCAGCTTCGGCCCGGGGTACTCGAGTGGTACCAATCAGCCCCAGCATTTT. The gene calls are TRBV5-6 and TRBJ1-5; D not resolved. CDR1 and CDR2 (germline): SGHDT, YYEEEE. V dropped 2 bases and J dropped 3 bases, with 24 bases sitting between them. The CDR3 contains 19 residues.

The gene calls are TRBV7-2 and TRBJ2-4; D is perhaps TRBD2 (6 bases). The CDR3 has 12 amino acids. Germline CDR1 and CDR2: SGHTA and FQGNSA. V gave up 5 bases and J gave up 9 bases, with 11 bases separating them. CDR3 sequence: CASSLQGGIQYF. CDR3 nucleotides: TGTGCCAGCAGCCTCCAGGGAGGCATTCAGTACTTC.

This clonotype was counted many times. The rearrangement joins TRBV27 to TRBJ2-6, with 10 nucleotides matching TRBD1. This CDR3 is 18 amino acids long. Germline V gene data show CDR1 as MNHEY and CDR2 as SMNVEV (reference sequence). V dropped 3 bases and J dropped 4; count of bases not matched to a gene: 9. The CDR3, as DNA: TGTGCCAGCAGTTTTAAGGGACAGGGGCTCACCGGGGCCAACGTCCTGACTTTC. It codes for CASSFKGQGLTGANVLTF.

There are a few counts of this clonotype. The V and J genes are TRBV12-3 or TRBV12-4 and TRBJ1-5; D might be TRBD1 (6 bases). The CDR3 extends over 17 amino acids. The germline V and J ends were trimmed by 5 bases and 0 bases, with 17 bases remaining between them. CDR3 nucleotide sequence: TGTGCCAGCAGTCATACAGGACAGCTATATAGCAATCAGCCCCAGCATTTT. Its translation: CASSHTGQLYSNQPQHF.

This clonotype was seen many times. The chain has TRBV7-8 and TRBJ2-7, with D perhaps matching TRBD1 or TRBD2 (5 bases each). CDR1 is SGHVS and CDR2 is FQNEAQ in the germline V gene. This CDR3 spans 16 amino acids. The V gene lost 0 bases and the J gene lost 4 bases, with 16 bases spanning the gap. CDR3 in amino acids: CASSLAEGGGPYEQYF. The CDR3 bases are TGTGCCAGCAGCTTAGCCGAGGGTGGGGGACCTTACGAGCAGTACTTC.

This clonotype was seen a few times. The gene calls are TRBV4-1 and TRBJ2-1; 10 nucleotides agree with TRBD2. V shed 1 base, J shed 6 bases, and the junction held 6 bases outside the gene matches. This CDR3 region has 16 residues. Germline values: CDR1 MGHRA, CDR2 YSYEKL. CDR3 DNA sequence: TGCGCCAGCAGCCAAGGCTACAGCGGGGGGGCCAATGAGCAGTTCTTC. Translated: CASSQGYSGGANEQFF.

The chain's CDR3 is CASSHHPTGLKNTEAFF. In nucleotides, the CDR3 is TGCGCCAGCAGCCACCATCCGACAGGGTTGAAAAACACTGAAGCTTTCTTT. The chain links TRBV4-1 to TRBJ1-1, with 7 bases matching TRBD1. Germline loops: CDR1 MGHRA, CDR2 YSYEKL. With V trimmed by 3 bases and J by 2 bases, 12 bases remained unmatched. The CDR3 has 17 amino acids.

This clonotype was picked up many times. This rearrangement joins TRBV11-2 to TRBJ2-5, with 8 bases that match TRBD1. This CDR3 has 21 amino acids. After removal of 1 base from V and 2 bases from J, the junction contained 21 bases not matched to a gene. Germline V gives CDR1 SGHAT, CDR2 FQNNGV. The DNA of the CDR3 is TGTGCCAGCAGCTTAGTCTCATCGCGATGGACAGGGCGGATCACGCAAGAGACCCAGTACTTC. The encoded protein is CASSLVSSRWTGRITQETQYF.

This clonotype has only a few counts. The V gene is TRBV18, the J gene TRBJ2-6; D uncertain. Germline V gene data show CDR1 as KGHSH and CDR2 as LQKENI. The CDR3 has 11 amino acids. V was cut by 6 bases and J by 3 bases, with 0 bases left in between. In DNA, the CDR3 is TGTGCCAGCTCTGGGGCCAACGTCCTGACTTTC. Protein sequence: CASSGANVLTF.

This clonotype was recorded at least ten times. The chain couples TRBV6-5 to TRBJ1-3; 9 bases align to TRBD1. V lost 0 bases and J lost 8; bases outside the gene matches: 5. The germline V gene encodes CDR1 MNHEY and CDR2 SVGAGI. The CDR3 extends over 15 amino acids. DNA of the CDR3: TGTGCCAGCAGTTACTCAACGGGACAGGGCGACACCATATATTTT. Translated: CASSYSTGQGDTIYF.

This clonotype was detected many times. The chain carries TRBV6-1 and TRBJ2-5, with 7 bases aligning to TRBD2. V dropped 5 bases and J dropped 4; count of bases not matched to a gene: 13. The CDR3 consists of 16 residues. Germline V gene sequence: CDR1 MNHNS, CDR2 SASEGT. CDR3 sequence reads: CASSPDGGSRGETQYF. The CDR3 nucleotides read TGTGCCAGCAGTCCCGACGGGGGGAGTAGGGGAGAGACCCAGTACTTC.

This clonotype was seen many times. The chain has TRBV4-3 and TRBJ1-1; D remains ambiguous. Trimming took 4 bases from V and 0 from J, leaving 12 bases between them. CDR3 size: 15 residues. The V gene's germline CDR1 is LGHNA and CDR2 YSLEER. The CDR3 DNA follows: TGCGCCAGCAGCCCGGCGCCAGGTGTGAACACTGAAGCTTTCTTT. Residues: CASSPAPGVNTEAFF.